The 29 T cell receptor beta chains below all came from one sample that was sequenced in a study of immune cell composition in non-small cell lung cancer. Normal lung sampling was at least 3 cm from the tumour, as distant as possible. Repertoires were generated with immunoSEQ multiplex PCR, while TCRdb's copy carries only in-frame clones and drops some. The sample records about 2,800 clones, more than 60% being singletons. Sequencing used non-adjacent lung tissue. The receptors stem from a human donor with non-small cell lung cancer.

The genes are TRBV19 and TRBJ1-4, with a possible D match to TRBD1 (5 bases). Trimming removed 6 bases at V and 1 base at J, with 9 bases between. Germline CDR1 reads LNHDA; CDR2 reads SQIVND (reference sequence). The CDR3 totals 14 residues. The CDR3 DNA follows: TGTGCCAGTAGCGTAACAGGAACTAATGAAAAACTGTTTTTT. It specifies CASSVTGTNEKLFF.

This sequence joins TRBV4-1 and TRBJ2-4, with 10 bases lining up with TRBD2. Unmatched junction bases numbered 15, after V lost 3 bases and J lost 1 base. The CDR3 consists of 20 residues. Per the germline V gene, CDR1 is MGHRA and CDR2 is YSYEKL. The CDR3 DNA is TGCGCCAGCAGCCATTTAGGACTAGCGGAGGCAGGGATGGCCAAAAACATTCAGTACTTC. This codes for CASSHLGLAEAGMAKNIQYF.

The V call is TRBV19, the J call TRBJ1-1; the D gene is possibly TRBD1 (5 bases). With 7 bases removed from V and 0 bases from J, the gap between germline ends came to 15 bases. This CDR3 has 15 amino acids. From germline, CDR1 is LNHDA and CDR2 SQIVND (reference sequence). The CDR3 spells CASNAEGRVNTEAFF. DNA of the CDR3: TGTGCCAGTAACGCGGAGGGGCGGGTGAACACTGAAGCTTTCTTT. The complete variable domain, with remaining parts taken from reference TRBV19 and TRBJ1-1, reads DGGITQSPKYLFRKEGQNVTLSCEQNLNHDAMYWYRQDPGQGLRLIYYSQIVNDFQKGDIAEGYSVSREKKESFPLTVTSAQKNPTAFYLCASNAEGRVNTEAFFGQGTRLTVV.

By frequency in the sample, this clone is large. This chain connects TRBV5-1 to TRBJ2-6; 10 positions match TRBD1. V shed 4 bases and J 10 bases; nucleotides not matched to a gene: 11. This CDR3 spans 16 amino acids. Germline V gene sequence: CDR1 SGHRS, CDR2 YFSETQ. CDR3 residues: CASSPGTGVSLNVLTF. CDR3 DNA: TGCGCCAGCAGCCCCGGGACAGGGGTATCTCTAAACGTCCTGACTTTC. The complete variable domain, with remaining parts taken from reference TRBV5-1 and TRBJ2-6, reads KAGVTQTPRYLIKTRGQQVTLSCSPISGHRSVSWYQQTPGQGLQFLFEYFSETQRNKGNFPGRFSGRQFSNSRSEMNVSTLELGDSALYLCASSPGTGVSLNVLTFGAGSRLTVL.

This chain's CDR3 is CASSLWSGRQPQHF. Here the CDR3 DNA reads TGTGCCAGCAGTTTATGGTCAGGTCGTCAGCCCCAGCATTTT. This chain connects TRBV28 to TRBJ1-5; D remains unclear. The CDR3 is 14 amino acids. The germline V gene has CDR1 MDHEN and CDR2 SYDVKM. Trimming shortened V by 0 bases and J by 6 bases, and 9 bases separated the two germline ends.

V gene TRBV9 combines with J gene TRBJ2-2; 8 bases map to TRBD2. V dropped 5 bases and J dropped 4; count of bases not matched to a gene: 10. The CDR3 loop spans 16 amino acids. Germline V gives CDR1 SGDLS, CDR2 YYNGEE. The CDR3 region is CASSSKRESVTGELFF. The DNA of the CDR3 is TGTGCCAGCAGTTCCAAGCGGGAGTCGGTCACCGGGGAGCTGTTTTTT.

The rearrangement uses TRBV10-2 and TRBJ2-7; 9 positions match TRBD2. The CDR3 consists of 15 residues. The junction had 6 bases not matched to a gene; V was cut back by 2 bases and J by 4 bases. CDR1 WSHSY and CDR2 SAAADI come from the germline V gene. In DNA, the CDR3 is TGCGCCAGCAGTGAGAGTAGCGGGAGTGGTTACGAGCAGTACTTC. It encodes CASSESSGSGYEQYF.

The chain employs TRBV25-1 and TRBJ1-3; no definite D call. The CDR3 contains 12 residues. The ends were cut back, 4 bases at V and 7 bases at J, with 8 bases in the middle. The germline gives CDR1 MGHDK, CDR2 SYGVNS. The CDR3 here is CASSGGLNTIYF. Written as DNA, the CDR3 is TGTGCCAGCAGTGGAGGGTTGAACACCATATATTTT.

This clone was observed a few times. The CDR3 coding sequence is TGTGCCAGCAGTCGACAGATGAACACTGAAGCTTTCTTT. Its protein product is CASSRQMNTEAFF. The chain couples TRBV6-9 to TRBJ1-1; TRBD1 is a possible D gene (5 bases). The CDR3 runs to 13 residues. V lost 5 bases, J lost 0 bases, and 7 bases lay in between. Germline assignment: CDR1 MNHGY and CDR2 SVAAGI.

The table lists this clone with a count of one. The chain links TRBV5-6 to TRBJ2-5, with a weak D call TRBD2 (6 bases). Trimming cost V 3 bases and J 5 bases, with 11 bases left between them. The CDR3 spans 13 residues. Germline CDR1 and CDR2: SGHDT and YYEEEE. The CDR3 reads CASSWRGGETQYF. CDR3 nucleotide sequence: TGTGCCAGCAGCTGGAGGGGTGGTGAGACCCAGTACTTC.

The rearrangement uses TRBV15 and TRBJ2-1, with TRBD2 identical over 9 bases. The V segment lost 3 bases and the J segment 4 bases; nucleotides outside the gene matches: 4. The germline gives CDR1 LNHNV, CDR2 YYDKDF (reference sequence). This CDR3 is built from 15 residues. The chain's CDR3 is CATSSGLARYNEQFF. The CDR3 DNA reads as TGTGCCACCAGCAGCGGACTAGCGCGATACAATGAGCAGTTCTTC.

The J gene is TRBJ1-3, the V gene TRBV2, with no clear D. This CDR3 has 13 residues. The V gene lost 4 bases and the J gene lost 3 bases, with 7 bases spanning the gap. The germline V gene has CDR1 SNHLY and CDR2 FYNNEI. CDR3 amino acids: CASSGAGGNTIYF. The CDR3 coding sequence is TGTGCCAGCAGTGGCGCGGGTGGAAACACCATATATTTT.

The chain recombines TRBV7-9 with TRBJ2-3, with TRBD2 matching 11 bases. CDR3 length: 16 amino acids. Trimming cost V 5 bases and J 3 bases; bases outside gene matches: 7. Germline CDR1 reads SEHNR; CDR2 reads FQNEAQ (reference sequence). CDR3 in DNA: TGTGCCAGCAGCATCTTAGCGGGGGGGCTAACAGATACGCAGTATTTT. Its translation is CASSILAGGLTDTQYF.

The CDR3 nucleotides read TGTGCCAGCTTTGACAGGGGGACAGGGTTCTCGAATGAGCAGTTCTTC. It encodes CASFDRGTGFSNEQFF. The chain uses TRBV5-6 and TRBJ2-1, with 9 bases matching TRBD1. The CDR3 runs 16 residues. Germline V lookup: CDR1 SGHDT, CDR2 YYEEEE. Losses at the gene ends were 7 bases for V and 7 bases for J; bases not matched to a gene: 15.

The chain couples TRBV2 to TRBJ1-1, with 7 bases fitting TRBD1. From germline, CDR1 is SNHLY and CDR2 FYNNEI. The CDR3 loop spans 16 amino acids. The J segment lost 0 bases and the V segment lost 1 base, leaving 5 bases of the junction unmatched. For the CDR3, the DNA is TGTGCCAGCAGTGAAGAGGGACAGCTAATGAACACTGAAGCTTTCTTT. Translating gives CASSEEGQLMNTEAFF. The full variable domain, in which reference TRBV2 and TRBJ1-1 provide the parts outside the CDR3, is EPEVTQTPSHQVTQMGQEVILRCVPISNHLYFYWYRQILGQKVEFLVSFYNNEISEKSEIFDDQFSVERPDGSNFTLKIRSTKLEDSAMYFCASSEEGQLMNTEAFFGQGTRLTVV.

The chain employs TRBV7-8 and TRBJ2-7, with D possibly being TRBD1 (5 bases). Trimming removed 1 base at V and 12 bases at J, with 16 bases between. Germline V CDR1 and CDR2: SGHVS, FQNEAQ. The CDR3 is 13 amino acids. CDR3 sequence: CASSLVKGQVGYF. CDR3 bases: TGTGCCAGCAGCTTAGTCAAAGGACAAGTGGGGTACTTC.

V and J are TRBV18 and TRBJ2-6; possible D gene TRBD1, 5 bases. The V end lost 3 bases, the J end lost 1 base, and 16 bases lay between the germline ends. Germline CDR1 and CDR2: KGHSH and LQKENI. The CDR3 loop spans 18 amino acids. CDR3 DNA: TGTGCCAGCTCACCGACAACAGTTAGGGGTTCTGGGGCCAACGTCCTGACTTTC. This encodes CASSPTTVRGSGANVLTF.

This clone was recorded once. The chain uses TRBV18 and TRBJ1-1; 9 bases agree with TRBD1. CDR1 is KGHSH, CDR2 LQKENI, per germline. There are 16 residues in the CDR3. With 0 bases clipped from V and 1 base from J, the junction kept 3 bases outside the gene matches. CDR3 nucleotide sequence: TGTGCCAGCTCACCACCCGGGACAGGGCAGAACACTGAAGCTTTCTTT. As protein: CASSPPGTGQNTEAFF.

The chain employs TRBV19 and TRBJ2-2; tentatively, D is TRBD1 (6 bases). The germline V gene has CDR1 LNHDA and CDR2 SQIVND (reference sequence). The CDR3 covers 16 residues. Between the trimmed V and J ends, which lost 6 bases and 1 base, there was a span of 15 bases. The CDR3 nucleotides are TGTGCCAGTAGACCTCGAGGGGACATGAACACCGGGGAGCTGTTTTTT. Protein sequence: CASRPRGDMNTGELFF.

This chain joins TRBV27 and TRBJ2-3; perhaps TRBD1 as D (6 bases). Germline V gives CDR1 MNHEY, CDR2 SMNVEV (reference sequence). Trimming shortened V by 6 bases and J by 6 bases, and 19 bases separated the two germline ends. CDR3 size: 15 residues. This CDR3 reads CASRLIQGKGDTQYF. CDR3 coding DNA: TGTGCCAGCAGATTGATTCAGGGGAAGGGTGATACGCAGTATTTT.

The V call is TRBV4-1, the J call TRBJ2-7; 11 bases agree with TRBD2. After removal of 1 base from V and 8 bases from J, the junction contained 19 bases not matched to a gene. Germline V gives CDR1 MGHRA, CDR2 YSYEKL. This CDR3 is 19 amino acids long. CDR3 amino acids: CASSQVIAGGPSGSVKQYF. CDR3 DNA sequence: TGCGCCAGCAGCCAAGTTATAGCGGGAGGGCCGAGTGGGTCGGTGAAGCAGTACTTC.

The gene calls are TRBV7-2 and TRBJ2-7; tentative D call: TRBD1 (6 bases). The CDR3 runs to 15 residues. Germline CDR1 and CDR2: SGHTA and FQGNSA. V lost 6 bases, J lost 4 bases, and 19 bases lay in between. CDR3: CASSPAGTPNYEQYF. The CDR3 DNA follows: TGTGCCAGCAGTCCGGCCGGGACACCTAATTACGAGCAGTACTTC. Full variable domain (outside the CDR3, taken from reference TRBV7-2 and TRBJ2-7): GAGVSQSPSNKVTEKGKDVELRCDPISGHTALYWYRQSLGQGLEFLIYFQGNSAPDKSGLPSDRFSAERTGGSVSTLTIQRTQQEDSAVYLCASSPAGTPNYEQYFGPGTRLTVT.

The chain recombines TRBV4-2 with TRBJ1-1, with a tentative D call TRBD1 (5 bases). CDR3 length: 12 amino acids. V was cut by 1 base and J by 7 bases, with 7 bases left in between. Germline-derived CDR1 and CDR2 are LGHNA and YNFKEQ. This chain's CDR3 is CASSQVDSEAFF. CDR3 sequence (DNA): TGTGCCAGCAGCCAAGTAGACAGTGAAGCTTTCTTT.

The chain carries TRBV15 and TRBJ1-3, with TRBD1 as a possible D gene (5 bases). Germline values: CDR1 LNHNV, CDR2 YYDKDF (reference sequence). Trimming shortened V by 0 bases and J by 10 bases, and 7 bases separated the two germline ends. CDR3 length equals 12 residues. The CDR3 nucleotides are TGTGCCACCAGCAGAGATGGGGGGACCATATATTTT. It translates to CATSRDGGTIYF.

The sample holds one count of this clone. V gene TRBV5-1 combines with J gene TRBJ2-5; 8 positions agree with TRBD1. J lost 5 bases, V lost 4 bases, and 10 bases had no gene match. Germline V gene lookup returns CDR1 SGHRS and CDR2 YFSETQ. The CDR3 length is 15 residues. The CDR3 DNA is TGCGCCAGCAGCGCACTATCAGGGGGCTGGGAGACCCAGTACTTC. Protein: CASSALSGGWETQYF.

The chain uses TRBV4-3 and TRBJ2-1; 10 bases line up with TRBD2. V was pared by 6 bases and J by 9 bases, with 8 bases of the junction left unmatched. CDR3 length: 14 residues. CDR1 is LGHNA, CDR2 YSLEER, per germline. The CDR3: CASRGASGSSEQFF. The CDR3, as DNA: TGCGCCAGCAGGGGAGCTAGCGGGAGTAGTGAGCAGTTCTTC.

This chain links TRBV27 with TRBJ2-5, with 7 nucleotides matching TRBD2. CDR3 size: 14 residues. Germline V lookup: CDR1 MNHEY, CDR2 SMNVEV (reference sequence). V lost 4 bases to trimming and J lost 5 bases; unmatched junction nucleotides: 7. Here the CDR3 reads CASSWGGDRETQYF. The CDR3 coding sequence is TGTGCCAGCAGTTGGGGAGGGGACCGGGAGACCCAGTACTTC.

This clone occurred a few times. The V call is TRBV30, the J call TRBJ2-6; perhaps TRBD2 as D (5 bases). The germline CDR1 and CDR2 sequences are GTSNPN and SVGIG (reference sequence). Trimming took 3 bases from V and 4 from J, leaving 13 bases between them. CDR3 length: 15 residues. The CDR3 nucleotides are TGTGCCTGGAGCCTACGGGGAGCGGGGGCCAACGTCCTGACTTTC. It specifies CAWSLRGAGANVLTF.

The chain joins TRBV11-2 to TRBJ2-1; 10 positions agree with TRBD2. CDR3 length: 15 amino acids. Germline lookup yields CDR1 SGHAT and CDR2 FQNNGV. The V gene end was trimmed by 3 bases and the J gene end by 7 bases; junction bases not matched to a gene: 6. CDR3 residues: CASSLSGRATNEQFF. CDR3 sequence (DNA): TGTGCCAGCAGCTTGAGCGGGAGGGCCACAAATGAGCAGTTCTTC. Combining the CDR3 with reference TRBV11-2 and TRBJ2-1 gives the whole variable domain EAGVAQSPRYKIIEKRQSVAFWCNPISGHATLYWYQQILGQGPKLLIQFQNNGVVDDSQLPKDRFSAERLKGVDSTLKIQPAKLEDSAVYLCASSLSGRATNEQFFGPGTRLTVL.